Sequencing of this TCR beta chain was carried out in a study of blood T cell repertoires in COVID-19. Study context: Spain, Italy and the United States supplied samples that represented acute and convalescent COVID-19. The analysed material was cDNA or gDNA that came from T cells, B-cell-depleted T cells, or PBMCs.

Symptom resolution, clearance, or two negative PCRs marked donors in Cohort 3 as recovered. The CDR3 spans 14 residues. In germline, CDR1 is KGHDR, CDR2 SFDVKD. V lost 5 bases to trimming and J lost 1 base, with 10 bases between them. Original processing notes: Researchers report that nucleated cell counts were estimated from reference gene primer amplification. This table comes from immunoSEQ multiplex PCR, and its TCRdb copy is limited to in-frame clones, with some not included. The V and J calls and the clone size are those of that table, but D and trimming were determined from the DNA. The sample holds about 280,000 clones, 85% seen once.

The sequencing input was PBMCs or T cells enriched from blood (not recorded which). V usage is TRBV24-1 and J usage is TRBJ1-1; D might be TRBD1 (5 bases). This receptor was obtained from a woman aged 45-65 years who had recovered from COVID-19. The CDR3 DNA is TGTGCCACCAGTGGAAAAGGGGAGAACACTGAAGCTTTCTTT. Translating gives CATSGKGENTEAFF.